The 9 T cell receptor beta chains below all came from one sample that was sequenced in a study of T-cell reconstitution after alpha-beta-depleted transplantation in children (dated by TCRdb to 2016 to 2017). The library relied on PCR. Data came from an Illumina HiSeq 2500. TCR library preparation used molecular barcoding, with unique molecular identifiers applied to normalize quantification of the TCRbeta repertoire. TCRdb cleaned the public reads at Q25 with fastp, built clones with MiXCR and kept in-frame beta chains. Entries that share a CDR3 protein sequence are merged under the most common genes and DNA. This sample gives over 70,000 distinct CDR3 sequences in total; about 12% of them show up just once. Of the sample, around 14% falls within the top ten clones. The material was PBMCs from the stem cell graft donor, obtained from the stem cell graft. Every receptor here comes from a human donor who donated a stem cell graft to a child with inherited bone marrow failure.

There are many counts of this clonotype. The CDR3 here is CASLGYNEQFF. The CDR3 DNA sequence: TGTGCCAGCCTGGGGTACAATGAGCAGTTCTTC. The rearrangement joins TRBV27 to TRBJ2-1; D gene unclear. The germline gives CDR1 MNHEY, CDR2 SMNVEV (reference sequence). Trimming pared 8 bases from V and 4 bases from J, leaving 6 bases between. The CDR3 runs 11 residues.

This clonotype was counted at least ten times. V is TRBV5-1 and J is TRBJ2-5; no definite D call. This CDR3 spans 12 amino acids. V dropped 2 bases and J dropped 2 bases, with 4 bases sitting between them. Germline CDR1 and CDR2: SGHRS and YFSETQ. The CDR3 region has the DNA TGCGCCAGCAGCTTAAATCAAGAGACCCAGTACTTC. It codes for CASSLNQETQYF.

In its sample, this clonotype was seen many times. CDR3 region: CASSHLGQVYEQYF. CDR3 sequence (DNA): TGTGCCAGCAGCCATCTAGGACAAGTTTACGAGCAGTACTTC. This rearrangement joins TRBV3-1 to TRBJ2-7, with D possibly being TRBD1 (5 bases). From germline, CDR1 is LGHDT and CDR2 YNNKEL (reference sequence). CDR3 length equals 14 residues. V was clipped by 3 bases and J by 4 bases, with 13 bases between them.

In this sample, this clonotype turned up many times. V and J are TRBV5-1 and TRBJ1-1; D is possibly TRBD1 (6 bases). Trimming removed 4 bases from V and 5 bases from J, with 15 bases in between. This CDR3 contains 14 residues. Germline-derived CDR1 and CDR2 are SGHRS and YFSETQ. CDR3 sequence (DNA): TGCGCCAGCAGCCAGGGGAGGATGGGGACTGAAGCTTTCTTT. Residues: CASSQGRMGTEAFF.

The sample holds many counts of this clonotype. The chain combines TRBV4-2 with TRBJ2-5, with D uncertain. The CDR3 covers 13 residues. Germline V gene sequence: CDR1 LGHNA, CDR2 YNFKEQ. V lost 2 bases, J lost 0 bases, and 4 bases lay in between. CDR3 protein: CASSQRDQETQYF. CDR3 nucleotide sequence: TGTGCCAGCAGCCAACGGGACCAAGAGACCCAGTACTTC.

This clonotype was counted only a few times. This sequence joins TRBV7-9 and TRBJ1-1; 7 bases map to TRBD1. The germline CDR1 and CDR2 sequences are SEHNR and FQNEAQ (reference sequence). The CDR3 spans 14 residues. The ends lost 4 bases at V and 3 bases at J; junction bases unmatched: 5. CDR3 region: CASSSADRDTEAFF. CDR3 DNA sequence: TGTGCCAGCAGCTCGGCTGACAGGGACACTGAAGCTTTCTTT.

This clonotype has at least ten counts. The chain links TRBV7-3 to TRBJ1-6; D perhaps matches TRBD1 (5 bases). Per the germline V gene, CDR1 is SGHTA and CDR2 is FQGTGA. V lost 1 base to trimming and J lost 7 bases, with 8 bases between them. The CDR3 is 14 amino acids. Here the CDR3 reads CASSLIGDNSPLHF. DNA for the CDR3: TGTGCCAGCAGCTTAATAGGGGACAATTCACCCCTCCACTTT.

The chain recombines TRBV11-2 with TRBJ2-4; possibly TRBD1 for D (7 bases). The V end was cut by 3 bases, the J end by 1 base, with 10 bases between. The CDR3 contains 15 residues. Per germline, CDR1 SGHAT and CDR2 FQNNGV. CDR3 coding DNA: TGTGCCAGCAGCTTGGGGGGACAGGCCAAAAACATTCAGTACTTC. Translation gives CASSLGGQAKNIQYF.

By its share, this clonotype is medium-sized. V and J are TRBV3-2 and TRBJ2-5. TRBV3-2 is given as a pseudogene. This CDR3 comprises 11 residues. CDR3 sequence (DNA): TGTGCCAGCAGCCCTCAAGAGACCCAGTACTTC. Amino acids: CASSPQETQYF.